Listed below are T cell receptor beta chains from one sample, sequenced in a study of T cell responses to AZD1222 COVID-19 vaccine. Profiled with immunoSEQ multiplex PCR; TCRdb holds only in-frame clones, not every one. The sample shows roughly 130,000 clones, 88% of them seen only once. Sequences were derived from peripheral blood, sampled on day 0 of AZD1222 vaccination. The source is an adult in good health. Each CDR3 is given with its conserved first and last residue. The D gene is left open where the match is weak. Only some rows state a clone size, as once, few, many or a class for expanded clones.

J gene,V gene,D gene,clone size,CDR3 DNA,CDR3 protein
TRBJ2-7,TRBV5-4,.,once,TGTGCCAGCAGCCCCGGACTGACGTATTACGAGCAGTACTTC,CASSPGLTYYEQYF
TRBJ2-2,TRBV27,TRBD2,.,TGTGCCAGCATGACTAGCGGGGGGCCCTCCACCGGGGAGCTGTTTTTT,CASMTSGGPSTGELFF
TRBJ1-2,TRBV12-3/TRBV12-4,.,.,TGTGCCAGCAGTTCCCCAGAACACTATGGCTACACCTTC,CASSSPEHYGYTF
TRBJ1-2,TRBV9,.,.,TGTGCCAGCAGCGTAGGGGGTGGGGTAGGTGGCTACACCTTC,CASSVGGGVGGYTF
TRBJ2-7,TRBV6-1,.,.,TGTGCCAGCAGTGAAGTGCGGGAGCAGTACTTC,CASSEVREQYF
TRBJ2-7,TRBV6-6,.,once,TGTGCCAGCAGCGGGGTACCTACCTACGAGCAGTACTTC,CASSGVPTYEQYF
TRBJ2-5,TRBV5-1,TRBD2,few,TGCGCCAGCAGCCAAGGGACTAGCGGGGGTTTGAAGACCCAGTACTTC,CASSQGTSGGLKTQYF
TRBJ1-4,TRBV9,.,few,TGTGCCAGCAGCGTAGGAGAGGGGAGGGAAAAACTGTTTTTT,CASSVGEGREKLFF
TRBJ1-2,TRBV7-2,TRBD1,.,TGTGCCAGCAGCCCGACAGGGTCCTATGGCTACACCTTC,CASSPTGSYGYTF
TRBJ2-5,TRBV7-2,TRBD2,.,TGTGCCAGCGAGGAGCGGGGTGTAGAGACCCAGTACTTC,CASEERGVETQYF
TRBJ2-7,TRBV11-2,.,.,TGTGCCAGCAGCTTAGATCGGAGGCAGCCTAAATTCTCCTACGAGCAGTACTTC,CASSLDRRQPKFSYEQYF
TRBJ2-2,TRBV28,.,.,TGTGCCAGCGGGATGACCGCTCCCATCACCGGGGAGCTGTTTTTT,CASGMTAPITGELFF
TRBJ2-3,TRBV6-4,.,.,TGTGCCAGCAGTGACTCGTTAAAGAATACGCAGTATTTT,CASSDSLKNTQYF
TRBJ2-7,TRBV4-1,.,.,TGCGCCAGCAGCCAAGATACAGGAAGAGATGGCGAGCAGTACTTC,CASSQDTGRDGEQYF
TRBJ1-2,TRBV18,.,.,TGTGCCAGCTCACCATCGGAGGCCAACTATGGCTACACCTTC,CASSPSEANYGYTF
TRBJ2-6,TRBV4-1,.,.,TGCGCCAGCAGCCAACCCCGGGGGAGCGGACGACTCTCTGGGGCCAACGTCCTGACTTTC,CASSQPRGSGRLSGANVLTF
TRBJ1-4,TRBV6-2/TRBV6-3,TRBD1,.,TGTGCCAGCAGTCGTCGACAGGGAAACAATGAAAAACTGTTTTTT,CASSRRQGNNEKLFF
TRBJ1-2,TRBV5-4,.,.,TGTGCCAGCAGCTTGTTTGGTGCCAACTATGGCTACACCTTC,CASSLFGANYGYTF
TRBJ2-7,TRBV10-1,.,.,TGCGCCAGCAGTTCGAGCTCCTACGAGCAGTACTTC,CASSSSSYEQYF
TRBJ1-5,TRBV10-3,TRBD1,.,TGTGCCATCAGTGAACTCGGACAGGGTGGGAATCAGCCCCAGCATTTT,CAISELGQGGNQPQHF
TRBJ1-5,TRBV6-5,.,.,TGTGCCAGCGGGGACCAGAGGGTCCGGAATCAGCCCCAGCATTTT,CASGDQRVRNQPQHF
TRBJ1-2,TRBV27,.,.,TGTGCCAGCGGATTGGGCACCTATGGCTACACCTTC,CASGLGTYGYTF
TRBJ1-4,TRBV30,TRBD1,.,TGTGCCTGGAGTCCGGACAGGGGAAATGAAAAACTGTTTTTT,CAWSPDRGNEKLFF
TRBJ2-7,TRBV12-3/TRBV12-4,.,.,TGTGCCAGCAGCCTGGGACTCCGCCAGGATCAGTACTTC,CASSLGLRQDQYF
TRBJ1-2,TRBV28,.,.,TGTGCCAGCAGTTTAACGGTGGGAGGCTACACCTTC,CASSLTVGGYTF
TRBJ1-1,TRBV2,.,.,TGTGCCAGCAGTGAAGAAGGGGGGTACACTGAAGCTTTCTTT,CASSEEGGYTEAFF
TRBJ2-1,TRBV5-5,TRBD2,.,TGTGCCAGCAGCCAAGCGGGAGCATCCTACAATGAGCAGTTCTTC,CASSQAGASYNEQFF
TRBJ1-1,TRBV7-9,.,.,TGTGCCAGCAGCTTGCGGACCGCTGAAGCTTTCTTT,CASSLRTAEAFF
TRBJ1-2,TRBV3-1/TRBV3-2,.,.,TGTGCCAGCAGCCTCACGGGGGGGGCGTCTAACTATGGCTACACCTTC,CASSLTGGASNYGYTF
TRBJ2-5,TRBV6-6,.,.,TGTGCCAGCAGCGACCGGGCCCCGGGGGAGACCCAGTACTTC,CASSDRAPGETQYF
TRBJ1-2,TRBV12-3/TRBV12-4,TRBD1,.,TGTGCCAGCAGGGGACAGGCCGGCTATGGCTACACCTTC,CASRGQAGYGYTF
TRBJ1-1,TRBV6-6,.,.,TGTGCCAGCAGTTACGACAGGATGAACACTGAAGCTTTCTTT,CASSYDRMNTEAFF
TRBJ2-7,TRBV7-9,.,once,TGTGCCAGCAGCTCTAGGAGGGCTTACGAGCAGTACTTC,CASSSRRAYEQYF
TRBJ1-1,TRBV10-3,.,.,TGTGCCATCAGTGAGTCGGGACGACAGAACACTGAAGCTTTCTTT,CAISESGRQNTEAFF
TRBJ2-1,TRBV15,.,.,TGTGCCACCAGCAGATACGTCGAAAATGAGCAGTTCTTC,CATSRYVENEQFF
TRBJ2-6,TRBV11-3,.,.,TGTGCCAGCAGCTCTTCATCCGGCTCTGGGGCCAACGTCCTGACTTTC,CASSSSSGSGANVLTF
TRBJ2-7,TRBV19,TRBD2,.,TGTGCCAGTAGTCCGGGACTAGCGGGTCTCTACGAGCAGTACTTC,CASSPGLAGLYEQYF
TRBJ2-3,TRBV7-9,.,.,TGTGCCAGCAGCTCACAGGACATGGTAGATACGCAGTATTTT,CASSSQDMVDTQYF
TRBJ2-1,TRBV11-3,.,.,TGTGCCAGCAGCTTAGGACGGGGCCAACCCGAAAGATTCTTC,CASSLGRGQPERFF
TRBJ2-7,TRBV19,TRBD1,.,TGTGCCAGTAGTCCGGGTAGGGACAGGGTCACCTACGAGCAGTACTTC,CASSPGRDRVTYEQYF
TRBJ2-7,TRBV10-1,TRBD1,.,TGCGCCAGCAGTTCAACGGGACAGGGCTTCCACGAGCAGTACTTC,CASSSTGQGFHEQYF
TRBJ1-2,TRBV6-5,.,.,TGTGCCAGCAGTTACTCGAGCCAGGGCCTCTACTATGGCTACACCTTC,CASSYSSQGLYYGYTF
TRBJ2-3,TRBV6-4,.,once,TGTGCCAGCAGTGACTCAGCGGTCAGCGGCACAGATACGCAGTATTTT,CASSDSAVSGTDTQYF
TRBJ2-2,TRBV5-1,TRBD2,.,TGCGCCAGCAGGCTGACTAGCGGAAACACCGGGGAGCTGTTTTTT,CASRLTSGNTGELFF
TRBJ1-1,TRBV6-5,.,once,TGTGCCAGCATCGGAGGCCCAACAGTGAACACTGAAGCTTTCTTT,CASIGGPTVNTEAFF
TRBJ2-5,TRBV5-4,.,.,TGTGCCAGCAGCTTCGTGCCCGGGGAGACCCAGTACTTC,CASSFVPGETQYF
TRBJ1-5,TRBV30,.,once,TGTGCCTGGAGTGCCGGACAGCTCAATCAGCCCCAGCATTTT,CAWSAGQLNQPQHF
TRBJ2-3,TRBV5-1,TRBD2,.,TGCGCCAGCACGTCAGGGACTAGTTCTTCAGATACGCAGTATTTT,CASTSGTSSSDTQYF
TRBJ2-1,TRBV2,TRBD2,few,TGTGCCAGCGCTTCAAACCCGACTAGCGGTCGCAATGAGCAGTTCTTC,CASASNPTSGRNEQFF
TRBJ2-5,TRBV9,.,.,TGTGCCAGCAGCGTAGGTAGCGGAGACCCGGGGAAGACCCAGTACTTC,CASSVGSGDPGKTQYF
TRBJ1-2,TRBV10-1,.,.,TGCGCCAGCAGTGAGGGACAGCAGAACTATGGCTACACCTTC,CASSEGQQNYGYTF
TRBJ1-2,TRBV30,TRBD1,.,TGTGCCTGGAGTAGAGATGGACAGGGGGACTATGGCTACACCTTC,CAWSRDGQGDYGYTF
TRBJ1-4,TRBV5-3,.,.,TGTGCCAGAGGGGCCCGGCGGGAAAAACTGTTTTTT,CARGARREKLFF
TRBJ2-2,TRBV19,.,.,TGTGCCAGTAGTATAGACGTGGCAGGGCCCGGGGAGCTGTTTTTT,CASSIDVAGPGELFF
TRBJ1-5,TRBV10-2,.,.,TGCGCCAGCAACGATAGACATAGCAATCAGCCCCAGCATTTT,CASNDRHSNQPQHF